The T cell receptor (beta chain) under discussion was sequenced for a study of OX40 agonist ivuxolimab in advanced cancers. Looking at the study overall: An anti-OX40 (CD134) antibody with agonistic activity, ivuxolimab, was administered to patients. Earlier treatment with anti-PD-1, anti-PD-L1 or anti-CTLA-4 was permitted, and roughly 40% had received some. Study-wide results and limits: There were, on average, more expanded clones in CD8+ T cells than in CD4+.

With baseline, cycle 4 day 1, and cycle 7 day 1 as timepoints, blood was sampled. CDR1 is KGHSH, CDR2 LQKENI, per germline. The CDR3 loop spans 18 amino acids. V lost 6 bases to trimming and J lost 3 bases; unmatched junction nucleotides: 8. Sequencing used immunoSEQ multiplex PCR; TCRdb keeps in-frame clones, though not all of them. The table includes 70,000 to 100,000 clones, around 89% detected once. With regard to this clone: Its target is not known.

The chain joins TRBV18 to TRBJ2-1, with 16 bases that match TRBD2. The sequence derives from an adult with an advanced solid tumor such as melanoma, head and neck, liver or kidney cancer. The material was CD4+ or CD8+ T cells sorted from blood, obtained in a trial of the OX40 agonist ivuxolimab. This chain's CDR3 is CASSPGLAGGPNYNEQFF. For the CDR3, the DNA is TGTGCCAGCTCCCCGGGACTAGCGGGAGGGCCAAACTACAATGAGCAGTTCTTC.